One sample yielded the 25 T cell receptor beta chains listed below, sequenced in a study of blood T cells in healthy people across ages. The use of a sample-barcoded 5' primer and a J-beta primer mix characterized a second PCR of about 7 to 12 cycles. TCRdb analysed the 5' RACE reads with MiXCR anew, one entry per CDR3 protein. The table has 710,000 or so distinct CDR3 sequences, about 30% seen once. The sequencing sample was made of blood. Every receptor here comes from a woman at least 80 years old in good health.

This clonotype has more than one count but fewer than ten. The V call is TRBV7-8, the J call TRBJ1-1; possible D gene TRBD1, 6 bases. Between the trimmed V and J ends, which lost 5 bases and 5 bases, there was a span of 21 bases. Germline V lookup: CDR1 SGHVS, CDR2 FQNEAQ. The length of the CDR3 is 16 residues. The CDR3 DNA is TGTGCCAGCAGCCTATTCACAGGGTCAGGGCGGACTGAAGCTTTCTTT. Protein product: CASSLFTGSGRTEAFF.

This clonotype was detected ten times or more. The chain joins TRBV5-6 to TRBJ1-5; no firm D call. The CDR3 length is 15 residues. The V gene's germline CDR1 is SGHDT and CDR2 YYEEEE. Trimming left V 0 bases short and J 3 bases short, with 10 bases between. The CDR3 loop reads CASSLGFTNNQPQHF. The CDR3 DNA follows: TGTGCCAGCAGCTTGGGATTTACCAACAATCAGCCCCAGCATTTT.

This clonotype appeared many times. A clone one base away is much larger, so this may be a read error. V is TRBV20-1 and J is TRBJ2-1, with D perhaps TRBD1 or TRBD2 (5 bases each). The closer fit of TRBJ2-7 to the DNA end suggests the J call may be wrong. The CDR3 covers 15 residues. The germline gives CDR1 DFQATT, CDR2 SNEGSKA (reference sequence). The CDR3 reads CSARRGSGAYNEQYF. The DNA of the CDR3 is TGCAGTGCTAGAAGGGGATCCGGGGCCTACAATGAGCAGTACTTC.

As regards this clonotype: This clone may be a read error of a much larger clone one base away. The rearrangement links TRBV5-1 to TRBJ2-4; the D is unclear. CDR1 SGHRS and CDR2 YFSETQ come from the germline V gene. This CDR3 has 12 residues. CDR3 loop: CTSSLTADIQYF. The CDR3 DNA reads as TGCACCAGCAGCTTGACGGCGGACATTCAGTACTTC.

This chain connects TRBV20-1 to TRBJ1-5, with 7 bases aligning to TRBD1. This CDR3 has 15 amino acids. In germline, CDR1 is DFQATT, CDR2 SNEGSKA (reference sequence). Trimming cost V 1 base and J 5 bases; bases outside gene matches: 8. CDR3 residues: CSARGNRGADQPQHF. The CDR3 bases are TGCAGTGCTAGAGGGAACAGGGGAGCCGATCAGCCCCAGCATTTT.

This clonotype was observed a few times. This clone may be a read error of a much larger clone one base away. The rearrangement links TRBV20-1 to TRBJ2-7; D is unclear. The CDR3 loop spans 13 amino acids. The V gene's germline CDR1 is DFQATT and CDR2 SNEGSKA (reference sequence). V was cut by 5 bases and J by 7 bases, with 18 bases left in between. CDR3 nucleotide sequence: TGCAGTGCTCTACATCACGGTTCCCATGAGCAGTACTTC. This gives the protein CSALHHGSHEQYF.

This clonotype was observed a few times. The rearrangement joins TRBV6-1 to TRBJ2-5; TRBD2 matches at 8 bases. Per germline, CDR1 MNHNS and CDR2 SASEGT. The CDR3 is made up of 13 amino acids. V trimming: 0 bases; J trimming: 11 bases; junction bases outside the gene matches: 5. CDR3 region: CASSEARAGEQYF. For the CDR3, the DNA is TGTGCCAGCAGTGAAGCTCGAGCGGGGGAGCAGTACTTC.

This clonotype showed up many times. The chain combines TRBV6-5 with TRBJ2-5, with D tentatively TRBD2 (6 bases). V lost 5 bases and J lost 4, with 14 bases in between. Germline CDR1 is MNHEY and CDR2 is SVGAGI. The CDR3 spans 14 residues. The CDR3 nucleotides are TGTGCCAGCAGTCCGTCGACTAGTGGAGAGACCCAGTACTTC. Its protein is CASSPSTSGETQYF.

There are a few counts of this clonotype. The J gene is TRBJ2-3, the V gene TRBV18; D possibly corresponds to TRBD1 (7 bases). Trimming removed 2 bases from V and 4 bases from J, with 16 bases in between. Germline assignment: CDR1 KGHSH and CDR2 LQKENI. This CDR3 spans 16 amino acids. The DNA for the CDR3 is TGTGCCAGCTCACCAGGGGCAGGGGGGACGTCAGATACGCAGTATTTT. Protein sequence: CASSPGAGGTSDTQYF.

This clonotype has a count of ten or more. Here the CDR3 DNA reads TGCGCCAGCAGCTTGGGGTCCGGGGCCCGGGAGAGCTATGGCTACACCTTC. Residues: CASSLGSGARESYGYTF. The chain employs TRBV5-1 and TRBJ1-2; tentative D call: TRBD1 (5 bases). V gave up 0 bases and J gave up 4 bases, with 19 bases separating them. Germline V lookup: CDR1 SGHRS, CDR2 YFSETQ. The CDR3 spans 17 residues.

The chain couples TRBV15 to TRBJ2-3; D gene uncertain. The germline V gene has CDR1 LNHNV and CDR2 YYDKDF (reference sequence). V dropped 0 bases and J dropped 6 bases, with 4 bases sitting between them. CDR3 length: 12 amino acids. CDR3 DNA sequence: TGTGCCACCAGCAGAGATTTTGATACGCAGTATTTT. This gives the protein CATSRDFDTQYF.

Note on this clonotype: One base away lies a much larger clone, so this may be a sequencing read error. J is TRBJ1-6 and V is TRBV3-1; 8 bases line up with TRBD1. Per germline, CDR1 LGHDT and CDR2 YNNKEL (reference sequence). There are 15 residues in the CDR3. DNA for the CDR3: TGTGCCAGCAGCCAGCCGACAGGGGTAAATTCACCCCCCCACTTT. It translates to CASSQPTGVNSPPHF.

V is TRBV11-1 and J is TRBJ2-7; D is perhaps TRBD1 (6 bases). Per germline, CDR1 SGHAT and CDR2 FQDESV (reference sequence). The length of the CDR3 is 14 residues. The CDR3 DNA reads TGTGCGTGCAGCCTGACAGGAGAGAGCTACGAGCAGTACTTC. This gives the protein CACSLTGESYEQYF. Filled out from reference TRBV11-1 and TRBJ2-7, the complete variable domain reads EAEVAQSPRYKITEKSQAVAFWCDPISGHATLYWYRQILGQGPELLVQFQDESVVDDSQLPKDRFSAERLKGVDSTLKIQPAELGDSAMYLCACSLTGESYEQYFGPGTRLTVT.

There are a few counts of this clonotype. This chain uses TRBV5-5 with TRBJ2-5; D gene unclear. The CDR3 contains 14 residues. Trimming cost V 3 bases and J 2 bases, with 11 bases left between them. Germline assignment: CDR1 SGHKS and CDR2 YYEKEE (reference sequence). The CDR3 spells CASSSLDGQETQYF. DNA for the CDR3: TGTGCCAGCAGCTCGTTGGACGGTCAAGAGACCCAGTACTTC.

Worth noting for this clonotype: A single base separates this from a much larger clone, so it may be a read error. The chain joins TRBV12-5 to TRBJ2-3; TRBD2 aligns across 10 bases. The CDR3 is 16 residues long. The V gene's germline CDR1 is LGHNT and CDR2 FRNRAP. Written as DNA, the CDR3 is TGTGCTAGTGGTTTCCAAAAGAGCGGGGGGGCAGATATGCAGTATTTT. Residues: CASGFQKSGGADMQYF.

This clonotype showed up many times. This chain joins TRBV7-9 and TRBJ2-6, with D tentatively TRBD1 or TRBD2 (5 bases each). The germline V gene has CDR1 SEHNR and CDR2 FQNEAQ (reference sequence). Trimming took off 5 bases at V and 2 bases at J, with 13 bases between the two ends. The CDR3 has 16 residues. The CDR3 nucleotides are TGTGCCAGCAGCCCTGATGGGGGACCTGGGGCCAACGTCCTGACTTTC. It is translated as CASSPDGGPGANVLTF.

The V and J genes are TRBV11-2 and TRBJ2-2; D might be TRBD2 (6 bases). The CDR3 runs 14 residues. V lost 5 bases and J lost 7, with 14 bases in between. Germline V gene lookup returns CDR1 SGHAT and CDR2 FQNNGV. The CDR3 protein is CASSPTGRGGELFF. The CDR3 DNA follows: TGTGCCAGCAGCCCGACGGGGCGGGGCGGGGAGCTGTTTTTT.

This clonotype has a count of ten or more. The chain carries TRBV30 and TRBJ1-2, with D possibly being TRBD1 (5 bases). CDR1 and CDR2 from the germline V gene are GTSNPN and SVGIG (reference sequence). The V end lost 0 bases, the J end lost 7 bases, and 15 bases lay between the germline ends. The CDR3 loop spans 14 amino acids. The CDR3 loop is CAWSVSQPQGGYTF. Written as DNA, the CDR3 is TGTGCCTGGAGTGTTTCACAGCCTCAGGGTGGCTACACCTTC.

This clonotype was seen ten or more times. The chain carries TRBV5-1 and TRBJ2-3; 14 nucleotides agree with TRBD2. Germline CDR1 is SGHRS and CDR2 is YFSETQ. The CDR3 runs 18 residues. J gave up 4 bases and V 0 bases, and 7 bases lay outside the gene matches. The CDR3 protein is CASSLATTSGGAADTQYF. CDR3 bases: TGCGCCAGCAGCTTGGCCACGACTAGCGGGGGGGCCGCAGATACGCAGTATTTT. The variable domain in full, completed from reference TRBV5-1 and TRBJ2-3, reads KAGVTQTPRYLIKTRGQQVTLSCSPISGHRSVSWYQQTPGQGLQFLFEYFSETQRNKGNFPGRFSGRQFSNSRSEMNVSTLELGDSALYLCASSLATTSGGAADTQYFGPGTRLTVL.

The sample holds one count of this clonotype. A junction boundary mismatches the germline segment, possibly from a read error. The chain combines TRBV6-5 with TRBJ2-3; tentatively, D is TRBD1 or TRBD2 (6 bases each). The CDR3 totals 22 residues. The germline CDR1 and CDR2 sequences are MNHEY and SVGAGI. The CDR3 loop reads CASSYSGRGLKSGATSIDTQYF. CDR3 sequence (DNA): TGTGCCAGCAGTTACTCCGGCCGGGGCCTAAAATCAGGGGCTACTAGCATAGATACGCAGTATTTT.

In its sample, this clonotype was seen a few times. The chain combines TRBV29-1 with TRBJ1-2; TRBD1 agrees at 8 bases. The germline gives CDR1 SQVTM, CDR2 ANQGSEA. There are 17 residues in the CDR3. V lost 6 bases, J lost 4 bases, and 19 bases stayed unmatched. CDR3 loop: CSVDDLRGQGGGYGYTF. The CDR3 nucleotides read TGCAGCGTCGATGACTTAAGAGGACAGGGAGGGGGCTATGGCTACACCTTC.

The V and J genes are TRBV10-3 and TRBJ2-5; D might be TRBD1 (5 bases). The J call could be wrong; TRBJ2-7 is a better fit for the DNA end. The CDR3 runs 14 residues. Germline V lookup: CDR1 ENHRY, CDR2 SYGVKD. The DNA of the CDR3 is TGTGCCATCAGAGACGACAGATCTGGGAACGAGCAGTACTTC. Protein: CAIRDDRSGNEQYF.

This clonotype occurred a few times. This rearrangement joins TRBV5-1 to TRBJ1-2; no clear D gene. This CDR3 spans 13 amino acids. V was trimmed by 0 bases and J by 4 bases, leaving 7 bases between them. The V gene's germline CDR1 is SGHRS and CDR2 YFSETQ. CDR3 coding DNA: TGCGCCAGCAGCTTGGAAGGAGTCTATGGCTACACCTTC. Its translation: CASSLEGVYGYTF.

This clonotype was found once. CDR3 nucleotides: TGTGCCAGCAGCTCGACGACAGACTTTTATGGCTACACCTTC. Translated, it gives CASSSTTDFYGYTF. The chain employs TRBV7-2 and TRBJ1-2, with D maybe TRBD1 (5 bases). With 4 bases removed from V and 5 bases from J, the gap between germline ends came to 14 bases. Germline CDR1 is SGHTA and CDR2 is FQGNSA. This CDR3 comprises 14 residues.

This clonotype appeared many times. The chain employs TRBV4-3 and TRBJ2-7; D remains unclear. Germline-derived CDR1 and CDR2 are LGHNA and YSLEER. The V gene lost 1 base and the J gene lost 6 bases, with 10 bases spanning the gap. CDR3 length equals 13 residues. CDR3 sequence (DNA): TGCGCCAGCAGCCAAGGGGGAAACAGCGAGCAGTACTTC. Its protein is CASSQGGNSEQYF.